The 31 T cell receptor beta chains listed next were all sequenced from one sample in a study of T-cell memory formation after mild COVID-19. TCRdb used MiXCR to reprocess the 5' RACE reads, holding one entry per CDR3 protein. The profile shows about 150,000 distinct CDR3 sequences, approximately 13% of them singletons. Sequencing input: PBMCs or a T cell subset sorted from them (not recorded which). The origin of the receptors is a man aged 18 to 30 who had mild COVID-19 (a few samples of this study predate the infection). Cell type and time point are not known.

This clonotype was seen many times. The chain uses TRBV4-3 and TRBJ2-1; D is possibly TRBD1 (5 bases). Trimming removed 2 bases at V and 7 bases at J, with 21 bases between. Germline V gene sequence: CDR1 LGHNA, CDR2 YSLEER. CDR3 length: 17 residues. The CDR3 spells CASSQSAGRAPLNEQFF. The CDR3 DNA is TGCGCCAGCAGCCAATCGGCCGGCAGGGCCCCACTTAATGAGCAGTTCTTC.

V and J are TRBV6-2 or TRBV6-3 and TRBJ2-4; maybe TRBD2 (6 bases). This CDR3 spans 16 amino acids. Germline-derived CDR1 and CDR2 are MNHEY and SVGEGT. V was clipped by 4 bases and J by 6 bases, with 19 bases between them. In DNA, the CDR3 is TGTGCCAGCAGTTTACAGGCGGCAGGGCGGGGAAACATTCAGTACTTC. Protein sequence: CASSLQAAGRGNIQYF.

Many counts were recorded for this clonotype. The rearrangement joins TRBV5-1 to TRBJ1-5; 10 nucleotides match TRBD1. V shed 4 bases and J 4 bases; nucleotides not matched to a gene: 2. The CDR3 spans 14 residues. CDR1 and CDR2 (germline): SGHRS, YFSETQ. CDR3 sequence (DNA): TGCGCCAGCAGCCCGGACAGGGGGAATCAGCCCCAGCATTTT. This gives the protein CASSPDRGNQPQHF.

The chain recombines TRBV20-1 with TRBJ2-1, with a possible D match to TRBD2 (5 bases). Trimming removed 6 bases at V and 4 bases at J, with 16 bases between. Germline CDR1 and CDR2: DFQATT and SNEGSKA (reference sequence). The CDR3 consists of 14 residues. The CDR3 region is CSAARTGGYNEQFF. The CDR3 nucleotides are TGCAGTGCCGCCCGGACTGGCGGGTACAATGAGCAGTTCTTC.

The rearrangement joins TRBV7-2 to TRBJ2-3, with 7 bases lining up with TRBD2. There are 16 residues in the CDR3. Germline CDR1 is SGHTA and CDR2 is FQGNSA. The trim removed 1 base at V and 1 base at J, leaving 5 bases unmatched. The DNA for the CDR3 is TGTGCCAGCAGCTTAGTGGGGGGGACCCGCACAGATACGCAGTATTTT. Translation gives CASSLVGGTRTDTQYF.

The chain is built from TRBV7-3 and TRBJ1-2; no firm D call. Germline V CDR1 and CDR2: SGHTA, FQGTGA. V gave up 2 bases and J gave up 3 bases, with 7 bases separating them. This CDR3 is 13 amino acids long. The CDR3 region has the DNA TGTGCCAGCAGCTTATCCGAGGACTATGGCTACACCTTC. Protein sequence: CASSLSEDYGYTF.

This clonotype came up a few times. The V call is TRBV7-2, the J call TRBJ2-4; D might be TRBD1 or TRBD2, each matching 6 bases. The CDR3 has 17 amino acids. Trimming took off 5 bases at V and 5 bases at J, with 22 bases between the two ends. CDR1 SGHTA and CDR2 FQGNSA come from the germline V gene. The CDR3 loop is CASSRSTPVGGENIQYF. CDR3 bases: TGTGCCAGCAGCCGCTCGACCCCCGTCGGGGGCGAAAACATTCAGTACTTC.

This clonotype was observed a few times. The V gene is TRBV15, the J gene TRBJ2-5; possible D gene TRBD2, 7 bases. Germline loops: CDR1 LNHNV, CDR2 YYDKDF (reference sequence). The CDR3 has 14 amino acids. V gave up 11 bases and J gave up 4 bases, with 20 bases separating them. CDR3 sequence: CASKYGGHIETQYF. Here the CDR3 DNA reads TGTGCCTCCAAATACGGGGGGCATATAGAGACCCAGTACTTC.

The chain joins TRBV14 to TRBJ1-1; 7 bases match TRBD1. The CDR3 is made up of 18 amino acids. J lost 1 base, V lost 1 base, and 12 bases had no gene match. Looked up from germline, CDR1 is SGHDN and CDR2 is FVKESK. The CDR3 nucleotides are TGTGCCAGCAGCCAAGTCGATTTACAGGGGAAGGGGAACACTGAAGCTTTCTTT. Translating gives CASSQVDLQGKGNTEAFF.

V is TRBV20-1 and J is TRBJ1-5; a possible D gene is TRBD1 (5 bases). CDR3 length equals 14 residues. V gave up 1 base and J gave up 7 bases, with 14 bases separating them. The germline CDR1 and CDR2 sequences are DFQATT and SNEGSKA (reference sequence). CDR3 region: CSARVGTASQPQHF. CDR3 DNA: TGCAGTGCTAGAGTCGGGACCGCAAGCCAGCCCCAGCATTTT.

This clonotype has ten or more counts. This chain joins TRBV15 and TRBJ2-5; 7 bases line up with TRBD1. Germline CDR1 is LNHNV and CDR2 is YYDKDF (reference sequence). V trimming: 4 bases; J trimming: 5 bases; junction bases outside the gene matches: 7. CDR3 size: 14 residues. In DNA form, the CDR3 reads TGTGCCACCAGCAAGTTACAGGGGAGTGAGACCCAGTACTTC. This sequence encodes CATSKLQGSETQYF.

The CDR3 loop reads CANSGTGQETQYF. The DNA for the CDR3 is TGTGCCAACTCCGGGACAGGTCAAGAGACCCAGTACTTC. This chain links TRBV2 with TRBJ2-5; 8 nucleotides align to TRBD1. Looked up from germline, CDR1 is SNHLY and CDR2 is FYNNEI. V lost 10 bases and J lost 2; bases outside the gene matches: 6. This CDR3 contains 13 residues.

V and J are TRBV6-2 or TRBV6-3 and TRBJ1-5; no clear D. Germline-derived CDR1 and CDR2 are MNHEY and SVGEGT. This CDR3 contains 13 residues. With 8 bases removed from V and 12 bases from J, the gap between germline ends came to 20 bases. CDR3 nucleotides: TGTGCCAGCGGCCAAGCCGGACCGGGGAGCCAGCATTTT. The encoded protein is CASGQAGPGSQHF.

This clonotype has only a few counts. Here the CDR3 DNA reads TGTGCCAGCAGTTATTATAGCAATCAGCCCCAGCATTTT. It encodes CASSYYSNQPQHF. This rearrangement joins TRBV12-3 or TRBV12-4 to TRBJ1-5; no firm D call. CDR3 length: 13 residues. The germline V and J ends were trimmed by 4 bases and 0 bases, with 4 bases remaining between them.

About this clonotype: An end of the junction differs from the germline gene, which may be a read error. The V gene is TRBV7-2, the J gene TRBJ1-1; D unresolved. Germline lookup yields CDR1 SGHTA and CDR2 FQGNSA. The CDR3 is made up of 15 amino acids. This CDR3 is CASSLSKRGYTEALF. The DNA for the CDR3 is TGTGCCAGCAGCTTAAGCAAGAGAGGTTACACTGAAGCTTTATTT.

This clonotype was picked up many times. CDR3 sequence reads: CASSHQGHEQFF. The CDR3 DNA reads as TGCGCCAGCAGCCATCAGGGGCATGAGCAGTTCTTC. J is TRBJ2-1 and V is TRBV5-1; TRBD1 is a possible D gene (6 bases). The CDR3 spans 12 residues. Germline CDR1 and CDR2: SGHRS and YFSETQ. Between the trimmed V and J ends, which lost 4 bases and 8 bases, there was a span of 10 bases.

The sample holds a few counts of this clonotype. This sequence joins TRBV5-1 and TRBJ2-7, with D unclear. The CDR3 totals 13 residues. The V gene lost 0 bases and the J gene lost 3 bases, with 7 bases spanning the gap. Per the germline V gene, CDR1 is SGHRS and CDR2 is YFSETQ. This chain's CDR3 is CASSLVTCYEQYV. The CDR3 region has the DNA TGCGCCAGCAGCTTGGTCACATGCTACGAGCAGTACGTC.

This clonotype was seen a few times. This chain uses TRBV9 with TRBJ1-6, with D tentatively TRBD1 (5 bases). CDR3 length: 13 amino acids. Germline V gives CDR1 SGDLS, CDR2 YYNGEE. V was pared by 2 bases and J by 9 bases, with 9 bases between. CDR3 loop: CASSVSGSSPLHF. DNA of the CDR3: TGTGCCAGCAGCGTCTCAGGGAGTTCACCCCTCCACTTT.

V gene TRBV7-8 combines with J gene TRBJ1-4, with TRBD1 matching 8 bases. The CDR3 contains 15 residues. Trimming took 3 bases from V and 5 from J; bases not matched to a gene: 5. The germline gives CDR1 SGHVS, CDR2 FQNEAQ. CDR3 protein: CASSLYRTGNEKLFF. The DNA for the CDR3 is TGTGCCAGCAGCTTGTACAGGACAGGGAATGAAAAACTGTTTTTT.

This clonotype showed up just a few times. This rearrangement joins TRBV4-1 to TRBJ2-2; tentatively, D is TRBD1 (5 bases). CDR1 MGHRA and CDR2 YSYEKL come from the germline V gene. CDR3 length: 14 amino acids. The V end lost 2 bases, the J end lost 6 bases, and 10 bases lay between the germline ends. CDR3 region: CASSQQQEPGELFF. The CDR3 bases are TGCGCCAGCAGCCAACAACAGGAACCCGGGGAGCTGTTTTTT.

In this sample, this clonotype turned up a few times. The V call is TRBV6-6, the J call TRBJ2-5; D is perhaps TRBD1 (7 bases). In germline, CDR1 is MNHNY, CDR2 SVGAGI (reference sequence). The CDR3 is 14 residues long. V shed 10 bases and J shed 9 bases, with 24 bases lying between them. The CDR3 nucleotides are TGTGCCACCAAAGTGACAGGGACCCCGGGGGCCCAGTACTTC. It specifies CATKVTGTPGAQYF.

The V and J genes are TRBV12-3 or TRBV12-4 and TRBJ2-7; D not certain. V lost 3 bases and J lost 0, with 6 bases in between. The CDR3 runs to 13 residues. In nucleotides, the CDR3 is TGTGCCAGCAGTTTCGCAAACTCCTACGAGCAGTACTTC. Amino acids: CASSFANSYEQYF.

V gene TRBV2 combines with J gene TRBJ2-5; D is uncertain. V lost 6 bases, J lost 6 bases, and 8 bases lay in between. CDR1 is SNHLY, CDR2 FYNNEI, per germline. The CDR3 length is 11 residues. CDR3 nucleotides: TGTGCCAGCAGAGTAATGAAGACCCAGTACTTC. Its protein is CASRVMKTQYF.

This clonotype has just a few counts. The chain employs TRBV6-5 and TRBJ1-6, with D perhaps matching TRBD1 (5 bases). V gave up 6 bases and J gave up 5 bases, with 20 bases separating them. Germline CDR1 and CDR2: MNHEY and SVGAGI. The CDR3 spans 17 residues. CDR3 bases: TGTGCCAGCAGGCCCCCCCAGGGAGTGGTTAATAATTCACCCCTCCACTTT. As protein: CASRPPQGVVNNSPLHF.

This clonotype was counted only a few times. This sequence joins TRBV5-1 and TRBJ1-2; D call uncertain. Germline assignment: CDR1 SGHRS and CDR2 YFSETQ. This CDR3 is built from 13 residues. Trimming left V 4 bases short and J 3 bases short, with 10 bases between. The CDR3 DNA is TGCGCCAGCAGCCCTGGACTGCACTATGGCTACACCTTC. It yields the protein CASSPGLHYGYTF.

The rearrangement joins TRBV20-1 to TRBJ2-2; 7 positions match TRBD2. The CDR3 contains 16 residues. Losses at the gene ends were 2 bases for V and 2 bases for J; bases not matched to a gene: 8. Per the germline V gene, CDR1 is DFQATT and CDR2 is SNEGSKA (reference sequence). The CDR3 spells CSARPLADPNTGELFF. The CDR3 DNA sequence: TGCAGTGCTAGACCCCTAGCGGACCCCAACACCGGGGAGCTGTTTTTT.

Concerning this clonotype itself: A much larger clonotype is one base distant, so this may be a read error. The chain links TRBV7-2 to TRBJ2-1, with TRBD1 as a possible D gene (5 bases). Germline-derived CDR1 and CDR2 are SGHTA and FQGNSA. Trimming removed 5 bases from V and 9 bases from J, with 14 bases in between. The CDR3 is made up of 13 amino acids. The CDR3 DNA reads TGTGCCAGCAGCCGAGTACAGGTTGGTGAGCAGTTCTTC. Protein: CASSRVQVGEQFF.

This clonotype was counted between two and nine times. CDR3 DNA sequence: TGTGCCAGCAGCTCCCGACTAGCGGGGGGGCGGGGCAATGAGCAGTTCTTC. Amino acids: CASSSRLAGGRGNEQFF. The chain links TRBV7-2 to TRBJ2-1, with 14 bases identical to TRBD2. The CDR3 consists of 17 residues. Trimming cost V 4 bases and J 6 bases; bases outside gene matches: 8. Germline CDR1 is SGHTA and CDR2 is FQGNSA.

V gene TRBV12-3 or TRBV12-4 combines with J gene TRBJ2-7; D perhaps matches TRBD1 (6 bases). Trimming shortened V by 6 bases and J by 0 bases, and 9 bases separated the two germline ends. CDR3 length: 13 residues. CDR3 protein: CASRLGGSYEQYF. The CDR3 DNA reads TGTGCCAGCAGGCTAGGGGGCTCCTACGAGCAGTACTTC.

There are a few counts of this clonotype. This chain links TRBV7-2 with TRBJ1-1; 8 bases are shared with TRBD1. Germline V gene lookup returns CDR1 SGHTA and CDR2 FQGNSA. Trimming removed 5 bases from V and 0 bases from J; junction bases left unmatched: 14. This CDR3 has 18 amino acids. CDR3 in DNA: TGTGCCAGCAGCCAAAGGTCCGGGACAGGACATTTGAACACTGAAGCTTTCTTT. Its protein product is CASSQRSGTGHLNTEAFF.

This clonotype was counted only a few times. The chain has TRBV3-1 and TRBJ2-2; D remains ambiguous. Germline CDR1 LGHDT, CDR2 YNNKEL (reference sequence). This CDR3 contains 13 residues. Deletions cut 1 base from V and 7 bases from J, with 7 bases between. The CDR3 reads CASSQALVGELFF. The CDR3 coding sequence is TGTGCCAGCAGCCAAGCCCTAGTCGGGGAGCTGTTTTTT.